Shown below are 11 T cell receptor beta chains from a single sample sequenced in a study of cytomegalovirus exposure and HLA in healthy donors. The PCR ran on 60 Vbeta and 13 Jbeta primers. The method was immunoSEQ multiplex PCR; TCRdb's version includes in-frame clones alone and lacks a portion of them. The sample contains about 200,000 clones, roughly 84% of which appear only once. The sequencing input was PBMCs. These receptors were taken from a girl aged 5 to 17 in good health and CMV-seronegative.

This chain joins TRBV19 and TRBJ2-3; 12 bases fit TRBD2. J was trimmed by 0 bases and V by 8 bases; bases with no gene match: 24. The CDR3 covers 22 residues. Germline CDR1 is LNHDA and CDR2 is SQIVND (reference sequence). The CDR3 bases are TGTGCCAGTCAGGCTACTAGCGGGAGGACGAGACAGGCGAAAACTAGCACAGATACGCAGTATTTT. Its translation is CASQATSGRTRQAKTSTDTQYF.

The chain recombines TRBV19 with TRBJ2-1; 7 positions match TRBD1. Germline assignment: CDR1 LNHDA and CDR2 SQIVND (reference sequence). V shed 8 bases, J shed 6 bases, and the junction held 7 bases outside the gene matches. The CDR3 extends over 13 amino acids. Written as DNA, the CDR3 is TGTGCCAGTGTTACAGGGGTGGGCAATGAGCAGTTCTTC. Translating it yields CASVTGVGNEQFF.

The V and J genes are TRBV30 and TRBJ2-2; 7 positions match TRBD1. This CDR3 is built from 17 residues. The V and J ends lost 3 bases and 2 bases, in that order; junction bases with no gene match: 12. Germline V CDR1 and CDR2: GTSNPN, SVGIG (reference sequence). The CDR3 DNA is TGTGCCTGGAGAGACATTACCAGGGGGAGCAACACCGGGGAGCTGTTTTTT. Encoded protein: CAWRDITRGSNTGELFF.

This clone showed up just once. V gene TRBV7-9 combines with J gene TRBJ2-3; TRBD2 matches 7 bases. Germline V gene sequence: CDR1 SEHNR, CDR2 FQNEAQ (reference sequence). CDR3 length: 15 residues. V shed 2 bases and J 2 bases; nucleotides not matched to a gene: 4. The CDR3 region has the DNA TGTGCCAGCAGCTTACGGCGGGGGAACACAGATACGCAGTATTTT. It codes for CASSLRRGNTDTQYF.

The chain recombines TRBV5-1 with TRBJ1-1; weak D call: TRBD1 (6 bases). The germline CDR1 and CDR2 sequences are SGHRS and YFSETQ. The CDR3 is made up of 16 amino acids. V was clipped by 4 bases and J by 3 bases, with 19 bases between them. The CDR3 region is CASSLQPQGLDTEAFF. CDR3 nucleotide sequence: TGCGCCAGCAGCCTGCAGCCCCAGGGGTTGGACACTGAAGCTTTCTTT.

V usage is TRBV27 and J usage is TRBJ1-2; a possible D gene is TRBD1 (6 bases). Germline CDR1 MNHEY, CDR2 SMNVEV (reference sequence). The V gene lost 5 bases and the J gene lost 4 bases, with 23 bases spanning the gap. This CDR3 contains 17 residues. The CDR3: CASSPHAPTGSRYGYTF. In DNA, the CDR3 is TGTGCCAGCAGTCCTCATGCCCCGACAGGTTCGCGCTATGGCTACACCTTC.

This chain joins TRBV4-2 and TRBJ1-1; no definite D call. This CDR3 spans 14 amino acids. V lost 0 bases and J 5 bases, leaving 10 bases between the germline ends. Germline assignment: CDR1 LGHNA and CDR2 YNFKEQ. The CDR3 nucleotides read TGTGCCAGCAGCCAAGAAACGAGGTCAACTGAAGCTTTCTTT. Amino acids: CASSQETRSTEAFF.

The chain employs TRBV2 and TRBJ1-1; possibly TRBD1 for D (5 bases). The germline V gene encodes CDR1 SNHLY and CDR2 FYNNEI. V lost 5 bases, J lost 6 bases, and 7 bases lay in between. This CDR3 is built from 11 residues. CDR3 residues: CASSPRAEAFF. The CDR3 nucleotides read TGTGCCAGCAGTCCCAGGGCTGAAGCTTTCTTT.

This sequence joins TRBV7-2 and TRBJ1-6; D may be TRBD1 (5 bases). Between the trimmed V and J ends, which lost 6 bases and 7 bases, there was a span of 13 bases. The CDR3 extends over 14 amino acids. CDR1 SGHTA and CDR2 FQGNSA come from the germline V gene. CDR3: CASSPGGVNSPLHF. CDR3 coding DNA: TGTGCCAGCAGTCCAGGAGGGGTGAATTCACCCCTCCACTTT.

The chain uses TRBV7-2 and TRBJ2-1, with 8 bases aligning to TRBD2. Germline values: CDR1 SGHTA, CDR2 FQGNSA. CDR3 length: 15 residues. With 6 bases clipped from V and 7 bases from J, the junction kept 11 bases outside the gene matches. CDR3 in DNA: TGTGCCAGCAGGCCCGGGACTAGGCTTCGGAATGAGCAGTTCTTC. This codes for CASRPGTRLRNEQFF.

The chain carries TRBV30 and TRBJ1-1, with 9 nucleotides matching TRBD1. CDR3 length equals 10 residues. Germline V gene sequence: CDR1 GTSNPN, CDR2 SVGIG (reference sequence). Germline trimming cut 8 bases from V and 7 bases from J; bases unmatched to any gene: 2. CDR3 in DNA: TGTGCCGGGGACAGGGATGAAGCTTTCTTT. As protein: CAGDRDEAFF. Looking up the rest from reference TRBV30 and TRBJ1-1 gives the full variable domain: SQTIHQWPATLVQPVGSPLSLECTVEGTSNPNLYWYRQAAGRGLQLLFYSVGIGQISSEVPQNLSASRPQDRQFILSSKKLLLSDSGFYLCAGDRDEAFFGQGTRLTVV.